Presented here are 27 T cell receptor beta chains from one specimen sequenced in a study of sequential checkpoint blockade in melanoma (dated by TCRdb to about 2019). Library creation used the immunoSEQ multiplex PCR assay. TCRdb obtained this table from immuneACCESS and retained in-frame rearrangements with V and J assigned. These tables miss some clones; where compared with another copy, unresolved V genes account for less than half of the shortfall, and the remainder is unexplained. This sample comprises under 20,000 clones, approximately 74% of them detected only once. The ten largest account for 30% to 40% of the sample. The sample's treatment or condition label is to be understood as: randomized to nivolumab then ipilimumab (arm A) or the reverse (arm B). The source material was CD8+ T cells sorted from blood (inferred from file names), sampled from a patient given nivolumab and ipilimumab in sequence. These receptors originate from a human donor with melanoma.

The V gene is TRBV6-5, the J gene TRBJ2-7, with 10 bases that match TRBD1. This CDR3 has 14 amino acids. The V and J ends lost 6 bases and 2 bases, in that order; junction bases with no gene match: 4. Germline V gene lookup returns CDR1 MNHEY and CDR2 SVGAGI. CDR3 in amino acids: CASRPGTGAYEQYF. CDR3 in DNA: TGTGCCAGCAGACCCGGGACAGGGGCCTACGAGCAGTACTTC.

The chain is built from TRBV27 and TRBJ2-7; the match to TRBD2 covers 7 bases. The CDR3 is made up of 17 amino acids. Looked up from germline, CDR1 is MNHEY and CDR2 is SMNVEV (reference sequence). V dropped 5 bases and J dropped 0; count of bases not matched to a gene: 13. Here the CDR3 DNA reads TGTGCCAGCAGTCCCCCCCCGGGGGGTGGGAGCTCCTACGAGCAGTACTTC. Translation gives CASSPPPGGGSSYEQYF.

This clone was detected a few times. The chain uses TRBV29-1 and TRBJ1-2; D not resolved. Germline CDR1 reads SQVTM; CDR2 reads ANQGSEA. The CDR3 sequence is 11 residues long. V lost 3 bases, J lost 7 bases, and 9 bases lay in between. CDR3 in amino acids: CSVEEGSGYTF. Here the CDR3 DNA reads TGCAGCGTTGAGGAGGGATCTGGCTACACCTTC.

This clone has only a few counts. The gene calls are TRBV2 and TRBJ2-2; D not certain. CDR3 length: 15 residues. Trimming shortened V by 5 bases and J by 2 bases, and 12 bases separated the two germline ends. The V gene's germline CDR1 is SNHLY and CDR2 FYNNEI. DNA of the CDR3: TGTGCCAGCAGTTTGTACGACTCTAACACCGGGGAGCTGTTTTTT. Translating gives CASSLYDSNTGELFF.

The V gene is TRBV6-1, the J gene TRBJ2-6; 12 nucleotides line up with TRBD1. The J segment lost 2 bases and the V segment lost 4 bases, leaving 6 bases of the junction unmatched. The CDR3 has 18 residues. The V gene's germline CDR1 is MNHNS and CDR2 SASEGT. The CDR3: CASSVTGTGGAGANVLTF. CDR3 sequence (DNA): TGTGCCAGCAGTGTCACCGGGACAGGGGGCGCTGGGGCCAACGTCCTGACTTTC.

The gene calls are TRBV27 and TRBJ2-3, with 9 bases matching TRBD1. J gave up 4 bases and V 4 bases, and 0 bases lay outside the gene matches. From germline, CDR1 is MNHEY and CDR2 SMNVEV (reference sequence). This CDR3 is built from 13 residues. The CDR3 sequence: CASSWTGADTQYF. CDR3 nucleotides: TGTGCCAGCAGTTGGACAGGGGCAGATACGCAGTATTTT.

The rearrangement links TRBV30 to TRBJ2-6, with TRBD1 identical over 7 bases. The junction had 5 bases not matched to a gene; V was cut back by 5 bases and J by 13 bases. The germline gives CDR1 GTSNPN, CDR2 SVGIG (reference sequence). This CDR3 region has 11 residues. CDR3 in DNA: TGTGCCTGGGGGACAGAGGGTGTCCTGACTTTC. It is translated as CAWGTEGVLTF.

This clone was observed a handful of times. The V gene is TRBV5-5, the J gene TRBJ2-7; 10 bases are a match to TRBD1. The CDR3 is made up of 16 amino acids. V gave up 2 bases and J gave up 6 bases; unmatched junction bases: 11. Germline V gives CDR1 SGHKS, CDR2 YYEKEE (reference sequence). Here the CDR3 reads CASSFNFGTGVLEQYF. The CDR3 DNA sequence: TGTGCCAGCAGCTTCAATTTCGGGACAGGGGTCCTCGAGCAGTACTTC.

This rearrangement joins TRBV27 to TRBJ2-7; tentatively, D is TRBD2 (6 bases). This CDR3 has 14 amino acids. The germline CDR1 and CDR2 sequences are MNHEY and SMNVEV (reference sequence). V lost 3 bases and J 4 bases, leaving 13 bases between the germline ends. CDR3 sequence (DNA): TGTGCCAGCAGTTTGGCGGGGTTTTTATACGAGCAGTACTTC. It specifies CASSLAGFLYEQYF.

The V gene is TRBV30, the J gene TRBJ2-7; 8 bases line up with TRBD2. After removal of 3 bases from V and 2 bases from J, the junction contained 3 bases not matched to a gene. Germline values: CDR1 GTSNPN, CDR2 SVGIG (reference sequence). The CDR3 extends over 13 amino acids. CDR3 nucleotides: TGTGCCTGGAGGGCGGGACTAGCCTACGAGCAGTACTTC. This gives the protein CAWRAGLAYEQYF.

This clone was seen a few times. The CDR3 DNA reads as TGTGCCAGCAGGGCGACAATCACCGCCGGGGAGCTGTTTTTT. Encoded protein: CASRATITAGELFF. The chain is built from TRBV27 and TRBJ2-2; D call uncertain. CDR3 length: 14 amino acids. V gave up 6 bases and J gave up 6 bases, with 14 bases separating them. Germline V gene lookup returns CDR1 MNHEY and CDR2 SMNVEV (reference sequence).

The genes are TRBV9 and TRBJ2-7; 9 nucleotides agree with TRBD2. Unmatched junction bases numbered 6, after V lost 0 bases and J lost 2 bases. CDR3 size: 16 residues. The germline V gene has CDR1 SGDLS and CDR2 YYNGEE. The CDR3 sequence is CASSVAGTSFTYEQYF. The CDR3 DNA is TGTGCCAGCAGCGTAGCCGGGACTAGCTTTACCTACGAGCAGTACTTC. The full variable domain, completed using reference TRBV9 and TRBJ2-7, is DSGVTQTPKHLITATGQRVTLRCSPRSGDLSVYWYQQSLDQGLQFLIQYYNGEERAKGNILERFSAQQFPDLHSELNLSSLELGDSALYFCASSVAGTSFTYEQYFGPGTRLTVT.

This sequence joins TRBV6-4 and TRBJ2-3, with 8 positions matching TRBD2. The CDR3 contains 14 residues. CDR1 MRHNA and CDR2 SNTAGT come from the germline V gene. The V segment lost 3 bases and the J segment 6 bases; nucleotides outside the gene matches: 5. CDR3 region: CASSEGLGADTQYF. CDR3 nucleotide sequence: TGTGCCAGCAGTGAGGGACTAGGGGCGGATACGCAGTATTTT.

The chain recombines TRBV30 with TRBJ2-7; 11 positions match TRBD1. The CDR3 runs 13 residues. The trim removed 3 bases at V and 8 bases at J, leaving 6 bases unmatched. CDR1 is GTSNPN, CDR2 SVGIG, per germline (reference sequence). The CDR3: CAWSPGTGGKQYF. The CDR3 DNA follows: TGTGCCTGGAGCCCCGGGACAGGGGGAAAGCAGTACTTC.

For the CDR3, the DNA is TGTGCCAGCAGCTTAGCTAACCAGCGCCAAGAGACCCAGTACTTC. Translated: CASSLANQRQETQYF. The chain links TRBV7-8 to TRBJ2-5; D remains ambiguous. Germline CDR1 reads SGHVS; CDR2 reads FQNEAQ. The V end lost 0 bases, the J end lost 1 base, and 9 bases lay between the germline ends. The CDR3 has 15 amino acids.

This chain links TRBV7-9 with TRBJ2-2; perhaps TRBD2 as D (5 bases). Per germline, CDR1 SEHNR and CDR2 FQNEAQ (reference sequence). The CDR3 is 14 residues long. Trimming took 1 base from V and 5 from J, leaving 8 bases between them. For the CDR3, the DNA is TGTGCCAGCAGCTTAGTCGAGGGAACCGGGGAGCTGTTTTTT. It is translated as CASSLVEGTGELFF.

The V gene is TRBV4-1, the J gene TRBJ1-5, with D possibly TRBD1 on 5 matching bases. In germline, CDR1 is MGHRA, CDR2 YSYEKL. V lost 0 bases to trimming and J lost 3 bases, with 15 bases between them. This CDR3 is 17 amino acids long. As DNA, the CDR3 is TGCGCCAGCAGCCAAGAAGGGGAAGAGGTGTACAATCAGCCCCAGCATTTT. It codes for CASSQEGEEVYNQPQHF.

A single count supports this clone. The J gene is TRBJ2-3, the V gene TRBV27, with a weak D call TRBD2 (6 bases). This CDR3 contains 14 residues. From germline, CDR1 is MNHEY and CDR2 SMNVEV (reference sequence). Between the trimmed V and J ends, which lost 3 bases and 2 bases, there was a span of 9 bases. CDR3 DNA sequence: TGTGCCAGCAGTTTTCGGGGGAACACAGATACGCAGTATTTT. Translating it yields CASSFRGNTDTQYF.

The CDR3, as DNA: TGTGCCAGCAGTTACTCCCCAGGGGAAAAACTGTTTTTT. Its protein product is CASSYSPGEKLFF. This chain connects TRBV6-6 to TRBJ1-4; D perhaps matches TRBD1 (5 bases). The germline V and J ends were trimmed by 0 bases and 8 bases, with 7 bases remaining between them. The CDR3 covers 13 residues. Germline assignment: CDR1 MNHNY and CDR2 SVGAGI (reference sequence).

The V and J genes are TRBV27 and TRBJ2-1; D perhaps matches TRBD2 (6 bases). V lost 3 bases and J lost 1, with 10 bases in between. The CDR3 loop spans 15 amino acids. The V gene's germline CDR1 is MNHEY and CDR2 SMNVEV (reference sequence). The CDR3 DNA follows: TGTGCCAGCAGTTTTTCCAGCGGGTCCTACAATGAGCAGTTCTTC. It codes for CASSFSSGSYNEQFF.

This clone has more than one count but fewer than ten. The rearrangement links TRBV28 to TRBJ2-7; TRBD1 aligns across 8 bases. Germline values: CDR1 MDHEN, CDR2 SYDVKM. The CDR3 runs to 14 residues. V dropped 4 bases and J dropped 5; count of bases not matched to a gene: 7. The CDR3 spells CASSWGRGRNEQYF. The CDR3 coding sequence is TGTGCCAGCAGTTGGGGCAGGGGGCGGAACGAGCAGTACTTC.

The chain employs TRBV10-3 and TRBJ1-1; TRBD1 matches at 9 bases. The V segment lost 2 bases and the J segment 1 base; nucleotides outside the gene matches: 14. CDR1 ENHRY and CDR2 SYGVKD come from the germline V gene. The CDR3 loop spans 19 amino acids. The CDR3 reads CAISEPDGTGRLGNTEAFF. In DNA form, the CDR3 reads TGTGCCATCAGTGAGCCAGATGGGACAGGGCGATTAGGGAACACTGAAGCTTTCTTT.

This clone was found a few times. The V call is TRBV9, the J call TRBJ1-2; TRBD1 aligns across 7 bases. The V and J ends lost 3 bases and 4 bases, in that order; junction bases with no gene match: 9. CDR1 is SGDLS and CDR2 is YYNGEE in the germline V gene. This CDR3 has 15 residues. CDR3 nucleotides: TGTGCCAGCAGCGCCTTCCGGGACAGCCCCTATGGCTACACCTTC. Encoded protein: CASSAFRDSPYGYTF.

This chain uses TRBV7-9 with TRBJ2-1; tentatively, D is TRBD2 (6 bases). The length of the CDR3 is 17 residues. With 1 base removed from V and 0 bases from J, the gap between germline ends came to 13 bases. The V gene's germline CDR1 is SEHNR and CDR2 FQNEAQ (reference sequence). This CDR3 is CASSLGTSLSSYNEQFF. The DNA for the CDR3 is TGTGCCAGCAGCTTAGGAACTAGCTTGAGCTCCTACAATGAGCAGTTCTTC.

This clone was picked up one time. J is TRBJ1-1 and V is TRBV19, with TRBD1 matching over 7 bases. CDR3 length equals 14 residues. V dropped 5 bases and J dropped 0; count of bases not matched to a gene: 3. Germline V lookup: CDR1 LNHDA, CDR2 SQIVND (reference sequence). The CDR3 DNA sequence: TGTGCCAGTAGTTTACAGGGGCTGAACACTGAAGCTTTCTTT. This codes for CASSLQGLNTEAFF.

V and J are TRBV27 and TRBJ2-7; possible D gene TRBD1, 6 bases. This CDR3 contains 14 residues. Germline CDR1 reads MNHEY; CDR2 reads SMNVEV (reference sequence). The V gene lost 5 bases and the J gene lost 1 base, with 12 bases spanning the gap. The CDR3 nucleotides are TGTGCCAGCAGTCCTGGGACACTTTCCTACGAGCAGTACTTC. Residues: CASSPGTLSYEQYF.

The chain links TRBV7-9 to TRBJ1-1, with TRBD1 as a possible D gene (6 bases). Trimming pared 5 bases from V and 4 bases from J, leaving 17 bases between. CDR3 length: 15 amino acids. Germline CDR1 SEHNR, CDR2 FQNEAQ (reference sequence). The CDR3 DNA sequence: TGTGCCAGCAGCCCAGTACAGGGCGGGAGCACTGAAGCTTTCTTT. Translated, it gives CASSPVQGGSTEAFF.